These T cell receptor beta chains were read from a single sample in a study of T cell repertoires in cytomegalovirus infection. TCRdb recomputed calls from the reads with MiXCR, one row per CDR3 protein. Here the sample spans 200,000 to 300,000 distinct CDR3 sequences, roughly 9% being singletons. The sequencing input was PBMCs. The receptors originated from a human donor in good health (CMV status not recorded). Some clones in this sample may be carry-over from other donors' samples. Each CDR3 is given with its conserved first and last residue. Each record gives: D gene, clone size, V gene, J gene, CDR3 protein, CDR3 DNA. D genes are given only for firm matches. Only part of the rows carry a size: once, few, many, or a class if the clone is expanded.

>-|many|TRBV14|TRBJ2-7
CASSQGGYDEQYF
TGTGCCAGCAGCCAAGGGGGCTACGACGAGCAGTACTTC
>TRBD2|many|TRBV7-9|TRBJ2-7
CASSDTSDSYEQYF
TGTGCCAGCAGCGATACTAGCGACTCCTACGAGCAGTACTTC
>TRBD1|-|TRBV27|TRBJ1-5
CASSTNRQGSQPQHF
TGTGCCAGCAGTACTAATCGACAGGGTTCTCAGCCCCAGCATTTT
>-|many|TRBV7-2|TRBJ2-3
CASSPAGISTDTQYF
TGTGCCAGCAGCCCGGCGGGGATAAGCACAGATACGCAGTATTTT
>-|many|TRBV7-2|TRBJ2-1
CASSYGVDIEQFF
TGTGCCAGCAGCTATGGGGTGGACATTGAGCAGTTCTTC
>TRBD2|many|TRBV6-2/TRBV6-3|TRBJ2-7
CASRVVGRASKEQYF
TGTGCCAGCAGAGTTGTCGGGAGGGCTTCGAAAGAGCAGTACTTC
>TRBD2|-|TRBV12-3/TRBV12-4|TRBJ2-1
CASSFGQLGLAGSSYNEQFF
TGTGCCAGCAGTTTTGGCCAATTAGGACTAGCGGGGAGCTCCTACAATGAGCAGTTCTTC
>-|-|TRBV4-3|TRBJ2-5
CASSQDRYQETQYF
TGCGCCAGCAGCCAAGACCGGTACCAAGAGACCCAGTACTTC
>TRBD1|many|TRBV7-2|TRBJ1-2
CASSSGGASYGYTF
TGTGCCAGCAGCTCAGGGGGTGCGAGCTATGGCTACACCTTC
>TRBD2|few|TRBV19|TRBJ2-7
CASSILAGEYEQYF
TGTGCCAGTAGTATTTTAGCGGGGGAGTACGAGCAGTACTTC
>-|-|TRBV2|TRBJ2-5
CASSPQSTGAQETQYF
TGTGCCAGCAGCCCTCAGTCGACAGGAGCTCAAGAGACCCAGTACTTC
>-|many|TRBV2|TRBJ1-3
CASSELAGSGNTIYF
TGTGCCAGCAGTGAACTCGCAGGCTCTGGAAACACCATATATTTT
>-|many|TRBV12-3/TRBV12-4|TRBJ1-5
CASSPGRLQPQHF
TGTGCCAGCAGTCCCGGACGGCTTCAGCCCCAGCATTTT
>TRBD2|many|TRBV7-9|TRBJ2-1
CASSLEALAGGEQFF
TGTGCCAGCAGCTTAGAGGCCCTAGCGGGAGGCGAGCAGTTCTTC
>TRBD1|many|TRBV7-2|TRBJ1-1
CASSPDRVAAFF
TGTGCCAGCAGCCCCGACAGGGTAGCCGCTTTCTTT
>TRBD1|-|TRBV20-1|TRBJ2-7
CSARDHGQGAAEQYF
TGCAGTGCTAGAGACCACGGGCAGGGGGCGGCCGAGCAGTACTTC
>TRBD1|many|TRBV7-2|TRBJ1-1
CASRVQGATEAFF
TGTGCCAGCAGGGTACAGGGGGCTACTGAAGCTTTCTTT
>-|few|TRBV5-1|TRBJ2-1
CASTPSPGNNEQFF
TGCGCCAGCACCCCAAGCCCAGGGAACAATGAGCAGTTCTTC
>-|many|TRBV20-1|TRBJ1-1
CSARDGRVTEAFF
TGCAGTGCGAGGGACGGGCGAGTTACTGAAGCTTTCTTT
>-|many|TRBV7-6|TRBJ1-5
CASSLGEFQPQHF
TGTGCCAGCAGCTTAGGGGAATTTCAGCCCCAGCATTTT
>-|many|TRBV6-1|TRBJ1-1
CASSYQFPQTTEAFF
TGTGCCAGCAGTTACCAATTTCCCCAGACCACTGAAGCTTTCTTT
>-|many|TRBV7-2|TRBJ2-7
CASSATTGRVEQYF
TGTGCCAGCAGCGCGACTACAGGGAGGGTCGAGCAGTACTTC
>-|few|TRBV28|TRBJ1-2
CASSFSRDTPNYGYTF
TGTGCCAGCAGTTTCTCCCGGGACACTCCTAACTATGGCTACACCTTC
>TRBD2|many|TRBV10-2|TRBJ2-1
CASGGTGSGRRNEQFF
TGCGCCAGCGGGGGGACGGGTAGCGGGAGAAGGAATGAGCAGTTCTTC
>-|many|TRBV20-1|TRBJ2-3
CSASGQYTDTQYF
TGCAGTGCTAGTGGTCAATACACAGATACGCAGTATTTT
>TRBD1|many|TRBV19|TRBJ1-1
CASSKGVDRVNTEAFF
TGTGCCAGTAGTAAAGGGGTCGACAGGGTGAACACTGAAGCTTTCTTT
>-|many|TRBV7-2|TRBJ2-7
CASSLEVGGYEQYF
TGTGCCAGCAGCTTAGAGGTCGGGGGCTACGAGCAGTACTTC
>TRBD1|many|TRBV7-2|TRBJ1-1
CASSSRTGTPEAFF
TGTGCCAGCAGCTCAAGGACAGGGACCCCTGAAGCTTTCTTT
>-|few|TRBV6-2/TRBV6-3|TRBJ2-7
CASSYQGLRAGRGEQYF
TGTGCCAGCAGTTATCAAGGGCTGAGGGCAGGGAGAGGCGAGCAGTACTTC
>-|many|TRBV5-4|TRBJ2-1
CASSRDLASGANEQFF
TGTGCCAGCAGCAGGGACCTAGCGTCGGGGGCGAATGAGCAGTTCTTC
>TRBD1|few|TRBV15|TRBJ1-2
CATSRDLRGRDYGYTF
TGTGCCACCAGCAGAGATCTGAGGGGGCGAGATTATGGCTACACCTTC
>TRBD2|many|TRBV7-2|TRBJ2-1
CASSLVAGAYGEQFF
TGTGCCAGCAGCTTAGTAGCGGGGGCGTACGGTGAGCAGTTCTTC
>-|many|TRBV6-6|TRBJ2-5
CAIRPPGGLETQYF
TGTGCCATCCGTCCACCCGGGGGCCTAGAGACCCAGTACTTC
>-|many|TRBV19|TRBJ2-3
CASTTAADTQYF
TGTGCCAGTACCACAGCGGCAGATACGCAGTATTTT
>-|few|TRBV7-2|TRBJ2-4
CASSPANGLFQYF
TGTGCCAGCAGCCCCGCTAATGGACTTTTTCAGTACTTC
>-|-|TRBV6-2/TRBV6-3|TRBJ2-7
CASGVGPGEQYF
TGTGCCTCAGGAGTGGGACCTGGCGAGCAGTACTTC
>-|many|TRBV7-2|TRBJ2-6
CASSFNVLTF
TGTGCCAGCAGCTTCAATGTCCTGACTTTC
>TRBD1|many|TRBV10-3|TRBJ2-7
CATNLGQGSREQYF
TGTGCCACGAACCTTGGACAGGGCTCTCGTGAGCAGTACTTC
>-|-|TRBV5-6|TRBJ2-7
CASSPAGRDPYEQYF
TGTGCCAGCAGCCCAGCGGGCAGGGACCCCTACGAGCAGTACTTC
>-|-|TRBV28|TRBJ2-3
CASSSQRVGQYF
TGTGCCAGCAGTTCCCAGCGGGTGGGGCAGTATTTT
>TRBD2|many|TRBV7-2|TRBJ2-5
CASSLLAGGPPETQYF
TGTGCCAGCAGCTTACTAGCGGGGGGGCCTCCAGAGACCCAGTACTTC
>TRBD1|few|TRBV15|TRBJ2-5
CATSHTGGETQYF
TGTGCCACCAGCCATACAGGGGGAGAGACCCAGTACTTC